This T cell receptor (beta chain) comes out of a study of cytomegalovirus exposure and HLA in healthy donors. Both 60 Vbeta primers and 13 Jbeta primers went into the PCR. Profiling relied on immunoSEQ multiplex PCR, and the TCRdb table lists in-frame clones only, not all of them. The sample spans about 160,000 clones; the ten largest clones claim under 2.5%. Trimming pared 5 bases from V and 3 bases from J, leaving 11 bases between. The length of the CDR3 is 13 residues. CDR1 and CDR2 from the germline V gene are MDHEN and SYDVKM. The chain couples TRBV28 to TRBJ2-7; maybe TRBD1 (6 bases). This TCR was sampled from a young man in good health and CMV-seronegative. What was sequenced was PBMCs. The CDR3 coding sequence is TGTGCCAGCAGTACCACGGACAGCTACGAGCAGTACTTC. It translates to CASSTTDSYEQYF.